A single sample is the source of the 21 T cell receptor beta chains below, sequenced in a study of cytomegalovirus exposure and HLA in healthy donors. PCR used 60 Vbeta primers and 13 Jbeta primers. Using immunoSEQ multiplex PCR, the repertoire was profiled, and TCRdb retains in-frame clones only, with some absent. Of some 200,000 clones in the sample, 82% are singletons; the top ten hold approximately 0.74%. The specimen sequenced was PBMCs. The receptors stem from a woman aged 18-29 years in good health and CMV-seronegative.

This sequence joins TRBV27 and TRBJ2-7; possible D gene TRBD2, 6 bases. V lost 3 bases and J 2 bases, leaving 8 bases between the germline ends. Germline loops: CDR1 MNHEY, CDR2 SMNVEV (reference sequence). The CDR3 runs 13 residues. The DNA of the CDR3 is TGTGCCAGCAGTTTTTCGGGAGCCTACGAGCAGTACTTC. Translation gives CASSFSGAYEQYF.

The chain is built from TRBV6-1 and TRBJ2-1; 7 nucleotides line up with TRBD2. Germline V gene lookup returns CDR1 MNHNS and CDR2 SASEGT. This CDR3 has 18 amino acids. V was clipped by 0 bases and J by 0 bases; unmatched bases: 8. CDR3 sequence reads: CASSEARSSGSSYNEQFF. The CDR3 DNA reads as TGTGCCAGCAGTGAAGCGCGGTCTAGCGGCTCCTCCTACAATGAGCAGTTCTTC.

This chain joins TRBV6-6 and TRBJ2-3, with TRBD1 matching 8 bases. The CDR3 length is 14 residues. V gave up 7 bases and J gave up 2 bases; unmatched junction bases: 5. The germline gives CDR1 MNHNY, CDR2 SVGAGI (reference sequence). The chain's CDR3 is CASTDRGITDTQYF. The CDR3, as DNA: TGTGCCAGCACAGACAGGGGAATCACAGATACGCAGTATTTT.

The chain recombines TRBV11-3 with TRBJ1-1, with D perhaps matching TRBD1 (6 bases). From germline, CDR1 is SGHNT and CDR2 YENEEA. The CDR3 runs to 19 residues. V lost 3 bases, J lost 0 bases, and 23 bases lay in between. CDR3 in amino acids: CASSFNRLTGLYMNTEAFF. As DNA, the CDR3 is TGTGCCAGCAGCTTCAATCGATTAACAGGGCTCTATATGAACACTGAAGCTTTCTTT.

The chain couples TRBV6-4 to TRBJ1-2, with 7 positions matching TRBD1. V gave up 0 bases and J gave up 8 bases; unmatched junction bases: 9. Germline V CDR1 and CDR2: MRHNA, SNTAGT. This CDR3 region has 15 residues. CDR3 in DNA: TGTGCCAGCAGTGACTCGACAGGGAATCCATGGGGCTACACCTTC. Its protein is CASSDSTGNPWGYTF.

The V gene is TRBV18, the J gene TRBJ2-7; TRBD2 matches at 13 bases. CDR3 length: 18 amino acids. V lost 4 bases and J lost 0; bases outside the gene matches: 9. The germline V gene encodes CDR1 KGHSH and CDR2 LQKENI. The CDR3 coding sequence is TGTGCCAGCTCACGACAGAAAGGACTAGCGGGAGTCTCCTACGAGCAGTACTTC. Its translation: CASSRQKGLAGVSYEQYF.

The rearrangement uses TRBV28 and TRBJ2-7; no reliable D call. Per germline, CDR1 MDHEN and CDR2 SYDVKM. Trimming pared 6 bases from V and 4 bases from J, leaving 16 bases between. CDR3 length equals 14 residues. The CDR3 nucleotides read TGTGCCAGCAGCCTGATGTCAGGTAGATACGAGCAGTACTTC. Translated, it gives CASSLMSGRYEQYF.

This rearrangement joins TRBV28 to TRBJ1-6; D remains ambiguous. The CDR3 extends over 15 amino acids. From germline, CDR1 is MDHEN and CDR2 SYDVKM. The V end lost 0 bases, the J end lost 3 bases, and 6 bases lay between the germline ends. The DNA of the CDR3 is TGTGCCAGCAGTTTATGGGCAAGCTATAATTCACCCCTCCACTTT. Protein sequence: CASSLWASYNSPLHF.

The V call is TRBV7-9, the J call TRBJ2-3; possibly TRBD2 for D (5 bases). Germline CDR1 and CDR2: SEHNR and FQNEAQ (reference sequence). This CDR3 spans 16 amino acids. With 1 base removed from V and 2 bases from J, the gap between germline ends came to 13 bases. The CDR3 DNA follows: TGTGCCAGCAGCTTAGTACTAGGAGAGTTCACAGATACGCAGTATTTT. Its translation: CASSLVLGEFTDTQYF.

This chain connects TRBV7-9 to TRBJ2-3; a weak D match, TRBD1 (6 bases). V lost 4 bases and J lost 1, with 12 bases in between. The CDR3 length is 15 residues. The germline V gene has CDR1 SEHNR and CDR2 FQNEAQ (reference sequence). The CDR3 nucleotides are TGTGCCAGCAGCTGGCTGGCAGGGGGCACAGATACGCAGTATTTT. It encodes CASSWLAGGTDTQYF.

This chain links TRBV25-1 with TRBJ2-3; TRBD2 aligns across 8 bases. Germline CDR1 and CDR2: MGHDK and SYGVNS. This CDR3 has 15 amino acids. The trim removed 9 bases at V and 4 bases at J, leaving 12 bases unmatched. The CDR3 region has the DNA TGTGCCAGTAGCCCGGGACTAGGGGTTGCAGATACGCAGTATTTT. As protein: CASSPGLGVADTQYF.

The V gene is TRBV29-1, the J gene TRBJ2-3, with 9 nucleotides matching TRBD1. The CDR3 consists of 16 residues. Germline CDR1 SQVTM, CDR2 ANQGSEA. After removal of 4 bases from V and 3 bases from J, the junction contained 11 bases not matched to a gene. The CDR3 DNA follows: TGCAGCGTTGTACGCCCCCGGGACAGGGAAACAGATACGCAGTATTTT. Its translation: CSVVRPRDRETDTQYF.

The chain employs TRBV30 and TRBJ2-7; 12 bases align to TRBD2. The DNA end is a closer match to TRBJ2-1, so the J assignment may be wrong. CDR1 and CDR2 (germline): GTSNPN, SVGIG (reference sequence). The CDR3 is made up of 17 amino acids. The CDR3 spells CAWSQGLAGISYNEQFF. The CDR3 region has the DNA TGTGCCTGGAGTCAAGGACTAGCGGGAATCTCCTACAATGAGCAGTTCTTC.

The rearrangement joins TRBV5-1 to TRBJ2-1; TRBD2 matches at 10 bases. Germline CDR1 is SGHRS and CDR2 is YFSETQ. The V and J ends lost 4 bases and 8 bases, in that order; junction bases with no gene match: 12. The CDR3 is 16 residues long. This CDR3 is CASSPRSGRSGDEQFF. The CDR3 coding sequence is TGCGCCAGCAGCCCGCGTAGCGGGAGGTCGGGAGATGAGCAGTTCTTC. Full variable domain (rest looked up from reference TRBV5-1 and TRBJ2-1): KAGVTQTPRYLIKTRGQQVTLSCSPISGHRSVSWYQQTPGQGLQFLFEYFSETQRNKGNFPGRFSGRQFSNSRSEMNVSTLELGDSALYLCASSPRSGRSGDEQFFGPGTRLTVL.

The V gene is TRBV7-9, the J gene TRBJ1-4, with TRBD1 matching 7 bases. V lost 5 bases and J lost 8; bases outside the gene matches: 2. CDR1 SEHNR and CDR2 FQNEAQ come from the germline V gene (reference sequence). The length of the CDR3 is 12 residues. DNA for the CDR3: TGTGCCAGCAGCAGAGGGGGCGAAAAACTGTTTTTT. The encoded protein is CASSRGGEKLFF.

J is TRBJ2-2 and V is TRBV29-1, with D unresolved. V was shortened by 4 bases and J by 4 bases, with 10 bases between the two germline ends. Germline CDR1 reads SQVTM; CDR2 reads ANQGSEA. The CDR3 covers 13 residues. The CDR3 spells CSVVNSSTGELFF. Here the CDR3 DNA reads TGCAGCGTTGTGAACAGCTCCACCGGGGAGCTGTTTTTT.

The J gene is TRBJ2-2, the V gene TRBV19; TRBD2 aligns across 7 bases. The V and J ends lost 6 bases and 0 bases, in that order; junction bases with no gene match: 1. Germline CDR1 and CDR2: LNHDA and SQIVND (reference sequence). The CDR3 is made up of 14 amino acids. The CDR3 nucleotides read TGTGCCAGTAGCCTAGCGGCGAACACCGGGGAGCTGTTTTTT. It is translated as CASSLAANTGELFF.

This clone has just a few counts. The chain combines TRBV5-1 with TRBJ1-1, with D maybe TRBD1 (5 bases). This CDR3 has 14 amino acids. V shed 3 bases and J shed 3 bases, with 12 bases lying between them. CDR1 and CDR2 (germline): SGHRS, YFSETQ. The CDR3 region has the DNA TGCGCCAGCAGCTCTCCTACAGGAGACACTGAAGCTTTCTTT. Amino acid sequence: CASSSPTGDTEAFF.

This clone was seen a handful of times. This sequence joins TRBV7-9 and TRBJ1-1; 8 nucleotides align to TRBD1. The J segment lost 4 bases and the V segment lost 5 bases, leaving 9 bases of the junction unmatched. The CDR3 consists of 15 residues. Germline CDR1 reads SEHNR; CDR2 reads FQNEAQ (reference sequence). CDR3 amino acids: CASSDRGSSSTEAFF. The DNA for the CDR3 is TGTGCCAGCAGCGACAGGGGCTCTTCTTCCACTGAAGCTTTCTTT.

The V and J genes are TRBV25-1 and TRBJ2-1; D is undetermined. The CDR3 consists of 15 residues. V was pared by 2 bases and J by 6 bases, with 14 bases between. The germline V gene has CDR1 MGHDK and CDR2 SYGVNS. The CDR3 reads CASSEPHLRSNEQFF. The CDR3 DNA reads TGTGCCAGCAGTGAACCCCACCTGAGGAGCAATGAGCAGTTCTTC.

The chain couples TRBV5-1 to TRBJ2-7; 7 nucleotides match TRBD1. The CDR3 is made up of 13 amino acids. CDR1 is SGHRS and CDR2 is YFSETQ in the germline V gene. With V trimmed by 1 base and J by 3 bases, 1 base remained unmatched. The CDR3 reads CASSLHRGYEQYF. For the CDR3, the DNA is TGCGCCAGCAGCTTGCACAGGGGCTACGAGCAGTACTTC.